This T cell receptor (beta chain) appears in the sequencing data of a study of cytomegalovirus exposure and HLA in healthy donors. Overall study context: The study's early data release held roughly 91 million unique TCRs from HLA-typed donors. Study-wide results and limits: The study had only CMV serostatus as immune exposure information. Per a later analysis, HLA-associated TCR beta chains showed more clonal expansion than other, equally common TCR beta chains. The number of N-insertions in an Asian-associated ancestry cluster was reportedly below the approximately 680-donor mean in a later analysis.

This clone appeared a single time. No antigen is known for it. Trimming shortened V by 5 bases and J by 3 bases, and 5 bases separated the two germline ends. This CDR3 contains 11 residues. Germline CDR1 and CDR2: GTSNPN and SVGIG (reference sequence). In the PCR, 60 Vbeta and 13 Jbeta primers were used. Clones were sequenced by immunoSEQ multiplex PCR, and TCRdb holds only the in-frame ones, with some missing. The table includes roughly 110,000 clones, 81% detected once. The chain carries TRBV30 and TRBJ1-5; the D gene is possibly TRBD1 (5 bases). Source material: PBMCs. The sequence was obtained from a man younger than 45 in good health and CMV-seronegative. Here the CDR3 reads CAWGANQPQHF. The CDR3 DNA follows: TGTGCCTGGGGGGCCAATCAGCCCCAGCATTTT.